Below are 30 T cell receptor beta chains sequenced from a single sample in a study of blood T cell repertoires in COVID-19 (dated by TCRdb to about 2020). Library construction relied on the immunoSEQ multiplex PCR assay. The table was pulled from immuneACCESS by TCRdb, which kept in-frame rearrangements only. Such tables lose some clones; where checked, under half of the loss comes from unresolved V genes, and the rest has no known cause. Present in this sample are roughly 120,000 clones, about 88% of which were seen just once. The ten largest clones add up to under 4.5% of the sample. Source material: peripheral blood. All receptors derive from a man aged 50-60 years with active COVID-19.

This rearrangement joins TRBV11-2 to TRBJ1-2; D ambiguous. V dropped 1 base and J dropped 4 bases, with 13 bases sitting between them. This CDR3 region has 15 residues. CDR1 and CDR2 from the germline V gene are SGHAT and FQNNGV. The CDR3 spells CASSLVGGFSYGYTF. In DNA, the CDR3 is TGTGCCAGCAGCTTAGTCGGCGGTTTTTCCTATGGCTACACCTTC.

The chain uses TRBV19 and TRBJ2-7; a weak D match, TRBD2 (5 bases). Trimming stripped 3 bases from V and 7 bases from J, with 7 bases between. The CDR3 consists of 11 residues. Germline lookup yields CDR1 LNHDA and CDR2 SQIVND (reference sequence). CDR3 loop: CASSIGGEQYF. In DNA form, the CDR3 reads TGTGCCAGTAGTATCGGAGGTGAGCAGTACTTC.

The V call is TRBV24-1, the J call TRBJ1-5, with 9 bases matching TRBD1. Germline loops: CDR1 KGHDR, CDR2 SFDVKD. The CDR3 totals 16 residues. The V gene end was trimmed by 5 bases and the J gene end by 5 bases; junction bases not matched to a gene: 9. This chain's CDR3 is CATSGSPDRGYQPQHF. The CDR3 DNA is TGTGCCACCAGTGGTTCCCCGGACAGGGGATATCAGCCCCAGCATTTT.

CDR3 region: CASSETSFGNEQFF. The DNA for the CDR3 is TGTGCCAGCAGCGAAACTAGCTTCGGGAATGAGCAGTTCTTC. The V gene is TRBV9, the J gene TRBJ2-1, with D tentatively TRBD2 (6 bases). This CDR3 is 14 amino acids long. Trimming left V 3 bases short and J 7 bases short, with 14 bases between. From germline, CDR1 is SGDLS and CDR2 YYNGEE.

The rearrangement joins TRBV14 to TRBJ1-2; the D gene is possibly TRBD1 (5 bases). The length of the CDR3 is 14 residues. V gave up 0 bases and J gave up 2 bases, with 7 bases separating them. From germline, CDR1 is SGHDN and CDR2 FVKESK. The CDR3 spells CASSQDPGNYGYTF. For the CDR3, the DNA is TGTGCCAGCAGCCAAGACCCAGGGAACTATGGCTACACCTTC.

The chain is built from TRBV2 and TRBJ2-1; weak D call: TRBD2 (5 bases). Trimming removed 5 bases from V and 4 bases from J, with 21 bases in between. Germline values: CDR1 SNHLY, CDR2 FYNNEI. CDR3 length equals 17 residues. DNA for the CDR3: TGTGCCAGCAGTAGGTTAGCGCCCGAAGTGCTATACAATGAGCAGTTCTTC. Translated, it gives CASSRLAPEVLYNEQFF.

The rearrangement joins TRBV27 to TRBJ2-5; 11 nucleotides align to TRBD2. The CDR3 loop spans 15 amino acids. Germline trimming cut 5 bases from V and 2 bases from J; bases unmatched to any gene: 4. Germline-derived CDR1 and CDR2 are MNHEY and SMNVEV (reference sequence). The CDR3 nucleotides read TGTGCCAGCAGTGGGACTAGCGGTCTTCAAGAGACCCAGTACTTC. Translated, it gives CASSGTSGLQETQYF.

The chain links TRBV5-1 to TRBJ2-1; 13 bases are shared with TRBD2. CDR3 length: 17 amino acids. V was pared by 2 bases and J by 3 bases, with 5 bases of the junction left unmatched. Germline CDR1 and CDR2: SGHRS and YFSETQ. CDR3 sequence: CASSFGTSGNDYNEQFF. The CDR3, as DNA: TGCGCCAGCAGCTTCGGGACTAGCGGGAACGACTACAATGAGCAGTTCTTC.

This clone appeared a single time. The genes are TRBV2 and TRBJ2-3; no firm D call. Germline CDR1 and CDR2: SNHLY and FYNNEI. CDR3 length: 13 residues. The germline V and J ends were trimmed by 0 bases and 6 bases, with 7 bases remaining between them. The CDR3 loop is CASSEAEVDTQYF. CDR3 DNA: TGTGCCAGCAGTGAAGCCGAGGTTGATACGCAGTATTTT.

The V gene is TRBV29-1, the J gene TRBJ1-3, with 7 bases that match TRBD1. The CDR3 runs 13 residues. Germline lookup yields CDR1 SQVTM and CDR2 ANQGSEA. J lost 2 bases, V lost 6 bases, and 4 bases had no gene match. The CDR3 here is CSVGDRTGNTIYF. CDR3 coding DNA: TGCAGCGTGGGGGACAGAACTGGAAACACCATATATTTT.

This chain connects TRBV6-5 to TRBJ2-3; 11 nucleotides line up with TRBD2. The CDR3 runs to 15 residues. Trimming removed 6 bases from V and 1 base from J; junction bases left unmatched: 3. Germline V gene sequence: CDR1 MNHEY, CDR2 SVGAGI. The chain's CDR3 is CASSVLAGGTDTQYF. CDR3 in DNA: TGTGCCAGCAGCGTACTAGCGGGGGGCACAGATACGCAGTATTTT.

V usage is TRBV2 and J usage is TRBJ2-2, with 14 bases that match TRBD2. Germline trimming cut 6 bases from V and 4 bases from J; bases unmatched to any gene: 10. Germline CDR1 reads SNHLY; CDR2 reads FYNNEI. The CDR3 has 18 amino acids. The CDR3 reads CASSNLGLAGVSTGELFF. CDR3 DNA: TGTGCCAGCAGCAACCTGGGACTAGCGGGAGTGAGCACCGGGGAGCTGTTTTTT.

J is TRBJ2-1 and V is TRBV13; 11 bases agree with TRBD2. The germline V gene encodes CDR1 PRHDT and CDR2 FYEKMQ (reference sequence). The trim removed 8 bases at V and 0 bases at J, leaving 6 bases unmatched. The CDR3 is 16 amino acids. The CDR3 nucleotides are TGTGCCAGCGTCGCAACTAGCGGGAGCTCCTACAATGAGCAGTTCTTC. Translation gives CASVATSGSSYNEQFF.

This chain connects TRBV3-1 (or the pseudogene TRBV3-2) to TRBJ1-2, with 9 bases matching TRBD1. CDR3 length: 15 residues. Germline V gene data show CDR1 as LGHDT and CDR2 as YNNKEL (reference sequence). V lost 1 base and J lost 2; bases outside the gene matches: 2. CDR3 DNA: TGTGCCAGCAGCCAAGCCGGGACAGGGAACTATGGCTACACCTTC. Its protein is CASSQAGTGNYGYTF.

This chain's CDR3 is CASSVAGQKLFF. CDR3 bases: TGTGCCAGCAGTGTAGCGGGGCAAAAACTGTTTTTT. The J gene is TRBJ1-4, the V gene TRBV6-1, with D maybe TRBD1 (5 bases). Germline loops: CDR1 MNHNS, CDR2 SASEGT. The CDR3 covers 12 residues. V shed 4 bases and J shed 9 bases, with 9 bases lying between them.

The chain employs TRBV28 and TRBJ2-1; D is possibly TRBD2 (6 bases). The V gene lost 7 bases and the J gene lost 1 base, with 17 bases spanning the gap. This CDR3 contains 16 residues. From germline, CDR1 is MDHEN and CDR2 SYDVKM. The CDR3: CASTLLSRGSYNEQFF. The CDR3 nucleotides are TGTGCCAGCACTCTCCTCAGTCGGGGGTCCTACAATGAGCAGTTCTTC.

V usage is TRBV1 and J usage is TRBJ2-1; the DNA was not compared with TRBD2, the D call given in the table. TRBV1 is labeled a pseudogene. The CDR3 spans 14 residues. As DNA, the CDR3 is TGCACCAGCAGCCAGTACCGGGACTCGACGAGGGAGTTCTTC. Translated: CTSSQYRDSTREFF.

The V call is TRBV6-2 or TRBV6-3, the J call TRBJ2-2; TRBD1 might be the D (5 bases). Germline CDR1 MNHEY, CDR2 SVGEGT. V was shortened by 2 bases and J by 3 bases, with 10 bases between the two germline ends. The CDR3 sequence is 15 residues long. The CDR3 region has the DNA TGTGCCAGCAGTTACCCCGTAGGGGACACCGGGGAGCTGTTTTTT. Translation: CASSYPVGDTGELFF.

J is TRBJ1-1 and V is TRBV7-9, with D tentatively TRBD1 (5 bases). In germline, CDR1 is SEHNR, CDR2 FQNEAQ (reference sequence). CDR3 size: 17 residues. V dropped 1 base and J dropped 4 bases, with 19 bases sitting between them. The CDR3 protein is CASSLGGLGLGLTEAFF. The CDR3 bases are TGTGCCAGCAGCTTAGGGGGTTTGGGATTGGGGCTCACTGAAGCTTTCTTT. Full variable domain (missing parts from reference TRBV7-9 and TRBJ1-1): DTGVSQNPRHKITKRGQNVTFRCDPISEHNRLYWYRQTLGQGPEFLTYFQNEAQLEKSRLLSDRFSAERPKGSFSTLEIQRTEQGDSAMYLCASSLGGLGLGLTEAFFGQGTRLTVV.

This rearrangement joins TRBV12-3 or TRBV12-4 to TRBJ2-7; a weak D match, TRBD1 (6 bases). Trimming cost V 3 bases and J 3 bases, with 9 bases left between them. The CDR3 spans 13 residues. The CDR3 DNA reads as TGTGCCAGCAGTTTTCAGGGGCTCTACGAGCAGTACTTC. Residues: CASSFQGLYEQYF.

The chain's CDR3 is CASSETGGANTGELFF. The CDR3 DNA is TGTGCCAGTAGTGAAACAGGGGGCGCGAACACCGGGGAGCTGTTTTTT. V usage is TRBV19 and J usage is TRBJ2-2; 9 positions match TRBD1. The V gene end was trimmed by 5 bases and the J gene end by 0 bases; junction bases not matched to a gene: 4. Germline CDR1 is LNHDA and CDR2 is SQIVND (reference sequence). CDR3 length: 16 amino acids.

The V gene is TRBV29-1, the J gene TRBJ2-7; D tentatively fits TRBD1 or TRBD2 (6 bases each). V lost 7 bases to trimming and J lost 7 bases, with 20 bases between them. Germline values: CDR1 SQVTM, CDR2 ANQGSEA. This CDR3 is 13 amino acids long. The CDR3 sequence is CSGGGTTQGEQYF. The CDR3 DNA sequence: TGCAGCGGGGGCGGGACAACTCAGGGGGAGCAGTACTTC.

V is TRBV5-4 and J is TRBJ1-2; a weak D match, TRBD1 (5 bases). The CDR3 length is 14 residues. Germline assignment: CDR1 SGHNT and CDR2 YYREEE (reference sequence). With 5 bases removed from V and 4 bases from J, the gap between germline ends came to 15 bases. CDR3 sequence: CASSRDFEFYGYTF. CDR3 in DNA: TGTGCCAGCAGTAGGGACTTTGAATTCTATGGCTACACCTTC. The entire variable domain, with the rest obtained from reference TRBV5-4 and TRBJ1-2, is as follows: ETGVTQSPTHLIKTRGQQVTLRCSSQSGHNTVSWYQQALGQGPQFIFQYYREEENGRGNFPPRFSGLQFPNYSSELNVNALELDDSALYLCASSRDFEFYGYTFGSGTRLTVV.

The chain carries TRBV18 and TRBJ2-7, with D maybe TRBD1 (6 bases). Germline V gene data show CDR1 as KGHSH and CDR2 as LQKENI. The CDR3 extends over 15 amino acids. Trimming shortened V by 3 bases and J by 3 bases, and 15 bases separated the two germline ends. The CDR3 loop reads CASSPPGTLNYEQYF. The DNA of the CDR3 is TGTGCCAGCTCACCGCCCGGGACATTGAACTACGAGCAGTACTTC.

This chain links TRBV20-1 with TRBJ1-2; D is uncertain. The germline CDR1 and CDR2 sequences are DFQATT and SNEGSKA (reference sequence). V lost 3 bases and J 5 bases, leaving 13 bases between the germline ends. This CDR3 comprises 13 residues. The CDR3 DNA is TGCAGTGCTAGTGACCTTTCGGGGTATGGCTACACCTTC. This translates into CSASDLSGYGYTF.

The genes are TRBV20-1 and TRBJ2-7; 9 nucleotides agree with TRBD2. CDR1 and CDR2 (germline): DFQATT, SNEGSKA (reference sequence). The ends lost 3 bases at V and 6 bases at J; junction bases unmatched: 12. The CDR3 is made up of 15 amino acids. The CDR3 nucleotides read TGCAGTGCTAGTGGCCAGCGGGGGGCGGCAGGCGAGCAGTACTTC. The encoded protein is CSASGQRGAAGEQYF.

This sequence joins TRBV27 and TRBJ1-1, with TRBD1 identical over 7 bases. Germline V gene data show CDR1 as MNHEY and CDR2 as SMNVEV (reference sequence). CDR3 length: 14 amino acids. Unmatched junction bases numbered 7, after V lost 6 bases and J lost 3 bases. CDR3 bases: TGTGCCAGCAGCCTCAGGGGGAGTTACACTGAAGCTTTCTTT. It encodes CASSLRGSYTEAFF.

The J gene is TRBJ2-1, the V gene TRBV24-1; D not resolved. The ends were cut back, 6 bases at V and 6 bases at J, with 5 bases in the middle. This CDR3 region has 11 residues. CDR1 is KGHDR and CDR2 is SFDVKD in the germline V gene. CDR3 sequence (DNA): TGTGCCACCAGTACTATCAATGAGCAGTTCTTC. Translation gives CATSTINEQFF.

This sequence joins TRBV2 and TRBJ2-1; 8 nucleotides align to TRBD1. CDR3 length: 14 amino acids. J was trimmed by 4 bases and V by 7 bases; bases with no gene match: 6. Germline CDR1 and CDR2: SNHLY and FYNNEI. The DNA of the CDR3 is TGTGCCAGCAAACCGGGACAGGCGTACAATGAGCAGTTCTTC. This translates into CASKPGQAYNEQFF.

The rearrangement joins TRBV5-4 to TRBJ1-6; D is unclear. CDR3 length: 12 amino acids. Trimming removed 4 bases from V and 5 bases from J, with 4 bases in between. Germline-derived CDR1 and CDR2 are SGHNT and YYREEE (reference sequence). The CDR3 nucleotides read TGTGCCAGCAGCCCAAATAATTCACCCCTCCACTTT. It encodes CASSPNNSPLHF.